The 12 T cell receptor beta chains in this list originate from one sample, sequenced in a study of blood T cell repertoires in COVID-19. Sequencing was performed with immunoSEQ multiplex PCR; in TCRdb, only in-frame clones are kept and a portion is missing. The table includes roughly 130,000 clones, approximately 79% detected once. Sequenced input: peripheral blood. The origin of the receptors is a man aged 55 to 69 with acute or convalescent COVID-19.

The chain joins TRBV7-9 to TRBJ2-5; a possible D gene is TRBD2 (5 bases). This CDR3 is built from 15 residues. CDR1 SEHNR and CDR2 FQNEAQ come from the germline V gene (reference sequence). V was cut by 0 bases and J by 6 bases, with 14 bases left in between. DNA for the CDR3: TGTGCCAGCAGCTTAGCTCTTGCGGGCGAAAAGACCCAGTACTTC. Translated, it gives CASSLALAGEKTQYF.

This chain joins TRBV9 and TRBJ1-1, with a possible D match to TRBD1 (6 bases). The CDR3 runs 15 residues. The V end was cut by 3 bases, the J end by 4 bases, with 16 bases between. Germline CDR1 and CDR2: SGDLS and YYNGEE. The chain's CDR3 is CASSASGAPGTEAFF. In DNA, the CDR3 is TGTGCCAGCAGCGCCTCAGGGGCGCCGGGCACTGAAGCTTTCTTT.

The chain has TRBV7-2 and TRBJ2-7, with a tentative D call TRBD1 (6 bases). Germline V CDR1 and CDR2: SGHTA, FQGNSA. V lost 5 bases and J lost 2, with 13 bases in between. The CDR3 extends over 14 amino acids. CDR3 protein: CASSRVGTPYEQYF. The DNA for the CDR3 is TGTGCCAGCAGCCGTGTCGGGACACCCTACGAGCAGTACTTC.

This clone was picked up one time. The chain couples TRBV11-2 to TRBJ2-7; 8 nucleotides agree with TRBD1. The CDR3 loop spans 14 amino acids. V dropped 8 bases and J dropped 7; count of bases not matched to a gene: 13. Germline assignment: CDR1 SGHAT and CDR2 FQNNGV. The CDR3 coding sequence is TGTGCCAGCGCCCGGAGACAGGGGCTGGAGGAGCAGTACTTC. It is translated as CASARRQGLEEQYF.

The rearrangement joins TRBV4-3 to TRBJ1-3, with D unresolved. V was clipped by 4 bases and J by 3 bases, with 13 bases between them. Looked up from germline, CDR1 is LGHNA and CDR2 is YSLEER. This CDR3 has 15 residues. The CDR3 reads CASSPYGGDGNTIYF. CDR3 bases: TGCGCCAGCAGCCCGTACGGCGGGGATGGAAACACCATATATTTT.

The chain has TRBV18 and TRBJ1-3, with a tentative D call TRBD1 (5 bases). The CDR3 totals 15 residues. Trimming pared 3 bases from V and 7 bases from J, leaving 16 bases between. Germline loops: CDR1 KGHSH, CDR2 LQKENI. The CDR3, as DNA: TGTGCCAGCTCACCTCGTCAAGGGGAAGTCAACACCATATATTTT. It codes for CASSPRQGEVNTIYF.

The chain uses TRBV9 and TRBJ2-3; 7 bases line up with TRBD1. V was clipped by 4 bases and J by 5 bases; unmatched bases: 10. Germline lookup yields CDR1 SGDLS and CDR2 YYNGEE. This CDR3 region has 15 residues. CDR3 sequence: CASSPMGQPGDTQYF. CDR3 in DNA: TGTGCCAGCAGCCCCATGGGACAGCCGGGAGATACGCAGTATTTT.

This sequence joins TRBV10-3 and TRBJ2-3; the match to TRBD2 covers 14 bases. The CDR3 extends over 14 amino acids. CDR1 and CDR2 from the germline V gene are ENHRY and SYGVKD. Trimming cost V 10 bases and J 6 bases; bases outside gene matches: 6. CDR3 sequence reads: CASGTSGSLDTQYF. The CDR3 coding sequence is TGTGCCAGCGGGACTAGCGGGAGTCTGGATACGCAGTATTTT.

The CDR3 spells CASKVTGTGSSFF. The CDR3 DNA reads as TGTGCCAGCAAAGTAACCGGGACAGGGTCGTCTTTCTTT. The chain has TRBV6-5 and TRBJ1-1; 9 bases agree with TRBD1. CDR1 and CDR2 from the germline V gene are MNHEY and SVGAGI. This CDR3 region has 13 residues. The junction had 12 bases not matched to a gene; V was cut back by 7 bases and J by 12 bases.

The chain combines TRBV19 with TRBJ1-2; D is uncertain. The CDR3 is 12 residues long. Germline CDR1 is LNHDA and CDR2 is SQIVND (reference sequence). The germline V and J ends were trimmed by 4 bases and 2 bases, with 5 bases remaining between them. In DNA, the CDR3 is TGTGCCAGTAGTAAACAGAACTATGGCTACACCTTC. It yields the protein CASSKQNYGYTF. The full variable domain, in which reference TRBV19 and TRBJ1-2 provide the parts outside the CDR3, is DGGITQSPKYLFRKEGQNVTLSCEQNLNHDAMYWYRQDPGQGLRLIYYSQIVNDFQKGDIAEGYSVSREKKESFPLTVTSAQKNPTAFYLCASSKQNYGYTFGSGTRLTVV.

This sequence joins TRBV24-1 and TRBJ2-3; possible D gene TRBD1, 6 bases. Germline lookup yields CDR1 KGHDR and CDR2 SFDVKD. Trimming pared 5 bases from V and 0 bases from J, leaving 11 bases between. CDR3 size: 15 residues. Written as DNA, the CDR3 is TGTGCCACCAGTGTCCCAGACAGGAGCACAGATACGCAGTATTTT. This codes for CATSVPDRSTDTQYF.

V gene TRBV27 combines with J gene TRBJ1-1, with D possibly TRBD1 on 5 matching bases. The CDR3 covers 15 residues. Germline CDR1 MNHEY, CDR2 SMNVEV (reference sequence). Deletions cut 0 bases from V and 4 bases from J, with 12 bases between. The CDR3 DNA is TGTGCCAGCAGTTTATCGATTCAGGGTGGCACTGAAGCTTTCTTT. Translating it yields CASSLSIQGGTEAFF.